This TCR beta chain comes out of a study of radiotherapy plus CTLA-4 blockade in lung cancer. Some clones are missing from TCRdb's copy, which holds only in-frame ones; the method was immunoSEQ multiplex PCR. The sample records nearly 110,000 clones, 70% to 90% being singletons. Remarks on this clone: Its antigen is as yet unknown. The sample has other DNA sequences that encode this CDR3 too.

Trimming took 1 base from V and 0 from J; bases not matched to a gene: 4. Germline V CDR1 and CDR2: SGDLS, YYNGEE. The CDR3 is made up of 16 amino acids. The study, taken as a whole, reports: Reported findings show early blood T cell clone dynamics, with interferon-beta, best predicted response. Peripheral blood showed expansion of tumor-derived TCR clones after radiotherapy and ipilimumab.

Sequenced here: peripheral blood, sampled from a patient treated with radiotherapy plus ipilimumab. This sequence was found in a human donor with non-small cell lung cancer that progressed on radiotherapy plus ipilimumab. Some clones in this sample may be carry-over from other donors' samples. The genes are TRBV9 and TRBJ2-3, with 8 bases fitting TRBD2. CDR3 nucleotide sequence: TGTGCCAGCAGCGTAACGTTAGCGGGGAGCACAGATACGCAGTATTTT. It codes for CASSVTLAGSTDTQYF.